This TCR beta chain came from a study of blood T cell repertoires in COVID-19. About the study: Acute and convalescent COVID-19 specimens originated in the United States, Italy and Spain. From T cells, B-cell-depleted T cells, or PBMCs came the material, which was cDNA or gDNA.

From germline, CDR1 is SQVTM and CDR2 ANQGSEA. Trimming cost V 8 bases and J 2 bases, with 5 bases left between them. This CDR3 comprises 10 residues. Study processing details: Nucleated cell counts were estimated from reference gene primer amplification. TCRdb keeps only in-frame clones here, not all; method: immunoSEQ multiplex PCR. V and J calls and clone size are those listed in that table; D and trimming were worked out from the DNA. The repertoire holds about 40,000 clones, with 65% to 85% as singletons. V usage is TRBV29-1 and J usage is TRBJ2-3; unclear D gene. The specimen sequenced was peripheral blood. This sequence was found in an older man with active or convalescent COVID-19. CDR3 in amino acids: CSTFTDTQYF. The DNA of the CDR3 is TGCAGCACATTCACAGATACGCAGTATTTT.